What follows are 19 T cell receptor beta chains derived from one specimen sequenced in a study of PD-1 blockade in mismatch repair-deficient tumors. This table comes from immunoSEQ multiplex PCR, and its TCRdb copy is limited to in-frame clones, with some not included. Of fewer than 100,000 clones listed, roughly 80% were seen once; the top ten hold under 3%. The sequences come from peripheral blood, collected 12 weeks after starting pembrolizumab. Receptors originate from an adult with mismatch repair-deficient cancer.

The chain couples TRBV29-1 to TRBJ2-1; D ambiguous. The germline V gene encodes CDR1 SQVTM and CDR2 ANQGSEA. The CDR3 is 15 amino acids. The V end was cut by 5 bases, the J end by 5 bases, with 19 bases between. DNA of the CDR3: TGCAGCGTTCCCTCGTCCCGCACCCTCCACAATGAGCAGTTCTTC. It codes for CSVPSSRTLHNEQFF.

This chain uses TRBV9 with TRBJ1-1, with a weak D call TRBD1 (6 bases). The germline V gene encodes CDR1 SGDLS and CDR2 YYNGEE. This CDR3 has 14 amino acids. V was clipped by 0 bases and J by 5 bases, with 11 bases between them. The CDR3 region is CASSVEGGRTEAFF. DNA for the CDR3: TGTGCCAGCAGCGTAGAGGGGGGGAGGACTGAAGCTTTCTTT.

The chain is built from TRBV27 and TRBJ2-2; D is possibly TRBD1 (5 bases). The germline CDR1 and CDR2 sequences are MNHEY and SMNVEV (reference sequence). The CDR3 loop spans 14 amino acids. Trimming shortened V by 4 bases and J by 3 bases, and 9 bases separated the two germline ends. CDR3 DNA sequence: TGTGCCAGCAGTTCCAGGGAATACACCGGGGAGCTGTTTTTT. Translation gives CASSSREYTGELFF.

The rearrangement links TRBV27 to TRBJ2-7; D is undetermined. Germline V gives CDR1 MNHEY, CDR2 SMNVEV (reference sequence). This CDR3 contains 14 residues. Trimming cost V 8 bases and J 0 bases, with 14 bases left between them. The CDR3: CASAFTGPSYEQYF. CDR3 bases: TGTGCCAGCGCTTTTACCGGGCCCTCCTACGAGCAGTACTTC.

This sequence joins TRBV11-2 and TRBJ1-5; possible D gene TRBD1, 5 bases. V was pared by 1 base and J by 2 bases, with 12 bases between. This CDR3 is 16 amino acids long. Germline V CDR1 and CDR2: SGHAT, FQNNGV. The CDR3 is CASSLVGRAGNQPQHF. In DNA form, the CDR3 reads TGTGCCAGCAGCTTAGTAGGCAGGGCCGGCAATCAGCCCCAGCATTTT. Complete variable domain (other parts from reference TRBV11-2 and TRBJ1-5): EAGVAQSPRYKIIEKRQSVAFWCNPISGHATLYWYQQILGQGPKLLIQFQNNGVVDDSQLPKDRFSAERLKGVDSTLKIQPAKLEDSAVYLCASSLVGRAGNQPQHFGDGTRLSIL.

The CDR3 reads CASTGRVGVEETQYF. For the CDR3, the DNA is TGCGCCAGCACGGGGCGGGTGGGAGTTGAAGAGACCCAGTACTTC. The chain combines TRBV10-2 with TRBJ2-5, with D possibly called TRBD1 or TRBD2 (5 bases each). The CDR3 contains 15 residues. Per germline, CDR1 WSHSY and CDR2 SAAADI. Trimming stripped 7 bases from V and 3 bases from J, with 18 bases between.

A note on this clone: The limits of the CDR3 on the DNA are not certain, so only TCRdb's listed CDR3 is given. CDR3 amino acids: CASSLGGPPGSCFF. The chain is built from TRBV28 and TRBJ2-2; the table calls TRBD2, which could not be checked here. Germline V gene lookup returns CDR1 MDHEN and CDR2 SYDVKM. The CDR3 region is 14 residues in length, termini included.

The V call is TRBV5-1, the J call TRBJ2-1; 9 bases agree with TRBD2. The junction had 6 bases not matched to a gene; V was cut back by 4 bases and J by 4 bases. The CDR3 consists of 15 residues. Germline CDR1 is SGHRS and CDR2 is YFSETQ. CDR3 sequence reads: CASSDGTSSYNEQFF. The CDR3 bases are TGCGCCAGCAGCGACGGGACTAGCTCATACAATGAGCAGTTCTTC.

This rearrangement joins TRBV9 to TRBJ2-1; perhaps D is TRBD1 or TRBD2 (5 bases each). This CDR3 is built from 14 residues. V dropped 3 bases and J dropped 4 bases, with 11 bases sitting between them. Germline V gene sequence: CDR1 SGDLS, CDR2 YYNGEE. The CDR3 loop reads CASSGRDLYNEQFF. CDR3 coding DNA: TGTGCCAGCAGCGGCCGGGACCTATACAATGAGCAGTTCTTC.

This clone occurred a few times. The V gene is TRBV19, the J gene TRBJ2-3, with TRBD2 as a possible D gene (6 bases). Trimming took 3 bases from V and 5 from J, leaving 15 bases between them. CDR3 length: 15 amino acids. CDR1 is LNHDA and CDR2 is SQIVND in the germline V gene (reference sequence). For the CDR3, the DNA is TGTGCCAGTAGTATGATTAGCGGCTGGGGAGATACGCAGTATTTT. Encoded protein: CASSMISGWGDTQYF. Full variable domain (remainder filled in from reference TRBV19 and TRBJ2-3): DGGITQSPKYLFRKEGQNVTLSCEQNLNHDAMYWYRQDPGQGLRLIYYSQIVNDFQKGDIAEGYSVSREKKESFPLTVTSAQKNPTAFYLCASSMISGWGDTQYFGPGTRLTVL.

The chain recombines TRBV28 with TRBJ2-7, with D perhaps TRBD1 (5 bases). The V and J ends lost 1 base and 3 bases respectively, with 22 bases between them. The CDR3 runs to 18 residues. Germline V gives CDR1 MDHEN, CDR2 SYDVKM. The CDR3: CASSLSISQDQHGYEQYF. The CDR3 DNA sequence: TGTGCCAGCAGTTTATCTATATCACAGGACCAACACGGCTACGAGCAGTACTTC.

The rearrangement links TRBV5-1 to TRBJ1-1, with D hard to call. CDR3 length: 11 residues. Germline values: CDR1 SGHRS, CDR2 YFSETQ. Trimming took off 3 bases at V and 2 bases at J, with 2 bases between the two ends. CDR3 residues: CASSSNTEAFF. In DNA, the CDR3 is TGCGCCAGCAGCTCAAACACTGAAGCTTTCTTT.

The J gene is TRBJ1-4, the V gene TRBV10-3; 7 nucleotides agree with TRBD1. The germline CDR1 and CDR2 sequences are ENHRY and SYGVKD. The CDR3 runs to 16 residues. Germline trimming cut 2 bases from V and 5 bases from J; bases unmatched to any gene: 8. The CDR3 bases are TGTGCCATCAGTGAGACTCCGGGACAGATAAATGAAAAACTGTTTTTT. This sequence encodes CAISETPGQINEKLFF.

This rearrangement joins TRBV5-4 to TRBJ1-1, with D possibly matching TRBD1 (5 bases). The germline gives CDR1 SGHNT, CDR2 YYREEE (reference sequence). V was shortened by 4 bases and J by 0 bases, with 10 bases between the two germline ends. The CDR3 runs to 14 residues. CDR3 coding DNA: TGTGCCAGCAGCCCGCGACAGTTGAACACTGAAGCTTTCTTT. It translates to CASSPRQLNTEAFF. The variable domain in full, with the rest retrieved from reference TRBV5-4 and TRBJ1-1, is ETGVTQSPTHLIKTRGQQVTLRCSSQSGHNTVSWYQQALGQGPQFIFQYYREEENGRGNFPPRFSGLQFPNYSSELNVNALELDDSALYLCASSPRQLNTEAFFGQGTRLTVV.

The CDR3 sequence is CASSPRANEQFF. Written as DNA, the CDR3 is TGTGCCAGCAGCCCTAGAGCAAATGAGCAGTTCTTC. This chain connects TRBV6-5 to TRBJ2-1; the D is unclear. The CDR3 has 12 amino acids. The germline V gene encodes CDR1 MNHEY and CDR2 SVGAGI. V lost 6 bases, J lost 7 bases, and 10 bases lay in between.

The V and J genes are TRBV7-9 and TRBJ1-2; no reliable D call. Looked up from germline, CDR1 is SEHNR and CDR2 is FQNEAQ (reference sequence). Trimming stripped 1 base from V and 5 bases from J, with 8 bases between. The CDR3 has 13 amino acids. CDR3 coding DNA: TGTGCCAGCAGCTTAGGGACGGTTTATGGCTACACCTTC. Amino acid sequence: CASSLGTVYGYTF.

This chain joins TRBV28 and TRBJ2-7; 10 positions agree with TRBD1. The ends lost 3 bases at V and 6 bases at J; junction bases unmatched: 5. CDR3 size: 14 residues. Germline values: CDR1 MDHEN, CDR2 SYDVKM. The CDR3 loop reads CASSFHDRGPEQYF. The CDR3, as DNA: TGTGCCAGCAGTTTCCATGACAGGGGGCCCGAGCAGTACTTC.

This clone was seen just once. This rearrangement joins TRBV27 to TRBJ2-1; 7 bases map to TRBD1. With 5 bases clipped from V and 4 bases from J, the junction kept 5 bases outside the gene matches. The germline V gene encodes CDR1 MNHEY and CDR2 SMNVEV (reference sequence). This CDR3 region has 14 residues. This chain's CDR3 is CASSPLDRYNEQFF. The CDR3 DNA is TGTGCCAGCAGTCCCCTGGACAGGTACAATGAGCAGTTCTTC.

This clone was seen only a few times. The CDR3: CASSLVSGRRDTQYF. The CDR3 coding sequence is TGCGCCAGCAGCTTGGTTAGCGGGAGGCGGGATACGCAGTATTTT. This chain uses TRBV5-1 with TRBJ2-3; 10 bases line up with TRBD2. The CDR3 consists of 15 residues. The V segment lost 0 bases and the J segment 6 bases; nucleotides outside the gene matches: 4. Germline lookup yields CDR1 SGHRS and CDR2 YFSETQ.